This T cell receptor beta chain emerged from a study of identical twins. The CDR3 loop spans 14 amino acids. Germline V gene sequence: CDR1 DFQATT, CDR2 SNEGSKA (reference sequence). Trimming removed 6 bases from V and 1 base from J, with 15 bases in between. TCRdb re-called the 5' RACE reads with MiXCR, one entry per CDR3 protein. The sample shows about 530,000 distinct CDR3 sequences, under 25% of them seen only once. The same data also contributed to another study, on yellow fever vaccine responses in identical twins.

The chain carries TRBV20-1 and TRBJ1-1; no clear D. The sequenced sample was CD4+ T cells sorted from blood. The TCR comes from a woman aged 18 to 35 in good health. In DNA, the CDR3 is TGCAGTGCGACCAAATATATTGGGAACACTGAAGCTTTCTTT. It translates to CSATKYIGNTEAFF.